These 8 T cell receptor beta chains came from one sample sequenced in a study of cytomegalovirus exposure and HLA in healthy donors. Researchers ran the PCR with 60 Vbeta and 13 Jbeta primers. Profiling relied on immunoSEQ multiplex PCR, and the TCRdb table lists in-frame clones only, not all of them. This sample has about 140,000 clones, with more than 60% found just once. The sample was PBMCs. The receptors originated from a woman aged 60-75 years in good health and CMV-seronegative.

This chain joins TRBV19 and TRBJ2-7, with TRBD2 identical over 12 bases. The CDR3 consists of 20 residues. Germline-derived CDR1 and CDR2 are LNHDA and SQIVND (reference sequence). Germline trimming cut 0 bases from V and 0 bases from J; bases unmatched to any gene: 12. CDR3 sequence reads: CASSIDLPGLAGQSSYEQYF. CDR3 nucleotides: TGTGCCAGTAGTATAGACCTCCCGGGACTAGCGGGCCAAAGCTCCTACGAGCAGTACTTC.

The chain has TRBV21-1 and TRBJ2-7; the table names TRBD1, a call not compared with the DNA. TRBV21-1 is deemed a pseudogene. This CDR3 contains 14 residues. The CDR3 region is CASSLDSLPYEQYF. Written as DNA, the CDR3 is TGTGCCAGCAGCCTTGACAGCTTACCCTACGAGCAGTACTTC.

The rearrangement uses TRBV4-2 and TRBJ2-5; perhaps TRBD2 as D (6 bases). The germline CDR1 and CDR2 sequences are LGHNA and YNFKEQ. The length of the CDR3 is 16 residues. Trimming took 1 base from V and 5 from J, leaving 17 bases between them. In DNA form, the CDR3 reads TGTGCCAGCAGCCAAGCTCCGGGGGACGTGGGGGAGACCCAGTACTTC. Translated, it gives CASSQAPGDVGETQYF.

This rearrangement joins TRBV18 to TRBJ1-3, with 9 bases fitting TRBD1. This CDR3 region has 16 residues. CDR1 KGHSH and CDR2 LQKENI come from the germline V gene. The junction had 6 bases not matched to a gene; V was cut back by 6 bases and J by 0 bases. The CDR3 DNA reads TGTGCCAGCTCCTTGGACAGGGGCTTCTCTGGAAACACCATATATTTT. Encoded protein: CASSLDRGFSGNTIYF.

The table lists this clone with a few counts. The CDR3 protein is CASSPIIGGNEQYF. The CDR3 DNA reads as TGTGCCAGCAGCCCGATTATCGGGGGTAACGAGCAGTACTTC. The chain joins TRBV7-2 to TRBJ2-7; D is perhaps TRBD2 (6 bases). Germline loops: CDR1 SGHTA, CDR2 FQGNSA. Trimming cost V 5 bases and J 5 bases, with 16 bases left between them. CDR3 length: 14 residues.

This clone was recorded a few times. This chain uses TRBV5-1 with TRBJ2-3; 8 bases map to TRBD2. V trimming: 7 bases; J trimming: 0 bases; junction bases outside the gene matches: 7. CDR3 size: 15 residues. In germline, CDR1 is SGHRS, CDR2 YFSETQ. In nucleotides, the CDR3 is TGCGCCAGCGGAGCACTAGCGGCTAGCACAGATACGCAGTATTTT. It yields the protein CASGALAASTDTQYF.

The V gene is TRBV14, the J gene TRBJ2-7; 8 bases are a match to TRBD2. V dropped 0 bases and J dropped 2; count of bases not matched to a gene: 3. There are 15 residues in the CDR3. Germline lookup yields CDR1 SGHDN and CDR2 FVKESK. CDR3 DNA sequence: TGTGCCAGCAGCCAAGATCGGGGGGGGCCCTACGAGCAGTACTTC. This translates into CASSQDRGGPYEQYF.

The chain uses TRBV11-2 and TRBJ2-5, with 8 bases identical to TRBD2. The ends lost 0 bases at V and 4 bases at J; junction bases unmatched: 4. The CDR3 has 15 amino acids. Germline V gene lookup returns CDR1 SGHAT and CDR2 FQNNGV. The CDR3 coding sequence is TGTGCCAGCAGCTTAGAGTCCGGGGGGGGAGAGACCCAGTACTTC. This encodes CASSLESGGGETQYF.